The 32 T cell receptor beta chains given below trace back to one sample, sequenced in a study of shared clonotypes between healthy human individuals. Naive CD8 cells comprised CD45RO-negative, CCR7-positively selected cells, excluding terminally differentiated effector memory CD45RA+ cells. Some clones are missing from TCRdb's copy, which holds only in-frame ones; the method was immunoSEQ multiplex PCR. The table has about 2 million clones, about 95% seen once. Sequencing was performed on naive CD8+ T cells sorted from blood. These receptors came from a man between 18 and 29 years old in good health.

V gene TRBV4-2 combines with J gene TRBJ2-7; 8 nucleotides align to TRBD2. The CDR3 covers 14 residues. CDR1 is LGHNA and CDR2 is YNFKEQ in the germline V gene. J lost 0 bases, V lost 2 bases, and 0 bases had no gene match. In DNA form, the CDR3 reads TGTGCCAGCAGCCAAAGCGGGAGCTCCTACGAGCAGTACTTC. This encodes CASSQSGSSYEQYF.

The chain has TRBV6-6 and TRBJ1-4; maybe TRBD1 (5 bases). V was trimmed by 6 bases and J by 7 bases, leaving 18 bases between them. The CDR3 runs to 15 residues. From germline, CDR1 is MNHNY and CDR2 SVGAGI (reference sequence). The CDR3: CASRYTGGGTEKLFF. The DNA for the CDR3 is TGTGCCAGCAGGTACACAGGAGGTGGGACTGAAAAACTGTTTTTT.

The DNA of the CDR3 is TGCGCCAGCAGCCTTGACCCCGCTGCAGGGAGTAGCTATGGCTACACCTTC. Amino acids: CASSLDPAAGSSYGYTF. The chain combines TRBV4-1 with TRBJ1-2; D might be TRBD1 (5 bases). The CDR3 runs 17 residues. Per germline, CDR1 MGHRA and CDR2 YSYEKL. V was trimmed by 4 bases and J by 4 bases, leaving 22 bases between them.

The genes are TRBV28 and TRBJ2-1; no clear D gene. Trimming took off 6 bases at V and 4 bases at J, with 16 bases between the two ends. The CDR3 totals 15 residues. Germline CDR1 MDHEN, CDR2 SYDVKM. The CDR3 loop is CASSPTELGYNEQFF. The CDR3 coding sequence is TGTGCCAGCAGCCCGACGGAATTGGGATACAATGAGCAGTTCTTC. Full variable domain (rest looked up from reference TRBV28 and TRBJ2-1): DVKVTQSSRYLVKRTGEKVFLECVQDMDHENMFWYRQDPGLGLRLIYFSYDVKMKEKGDIPEGYSVSREKKERFSLILESASTNQTSMYLCASSPTELGYNEQFFGPGTRLTVL.

This clone appeared a single time. The chain joins TRBV6-1 to TRBJ2-1; the match to TRBD2 covers 10 bases. CDR1 is MNHNS, CDR2 SASEGT, per germline. This CDR3 is 15 amino acids long. J gave up 10 bases and V 2 bases, and 8 bases lay outside the gene matches. In DNA, the CDR3 is TGTGCCAGCAGTGAATCGGCTAGCGGGAGCAGCGAGCAGTTCTTC. Its translation: CASSESASGSSEQFF.

This chain uses TRBV13 with TRBJ2-1; D may be TRBD2 (6 bases). Trimming took 5 bases from V and 10 from J, leaving 12 bases between them. This CDR3 comprises 12 residues. Germline V gene data show CDR1 as PRHDT and CDR2 as FYEKMQ (reference sequence). The CDR3 region has the DNA TGTGCCAGCAGCCCAGGACTATCCGAGCAGTTCTTC. Its translation is CASSPGLSEQFF.

The rearrangement joins TRBV29-1 to TRBJ1-2; tentatively, D is TRBD1 (6 bases). Germline CDR1 is SQVTM and CDR2 is ANQGSEA. V shed 3 bases and J shed 7 bases, with 15 bases lying between them. The CDR3 length is 13 residues. The DNA for the CDR3 is TGCAGCGTTGATGTCGGGACACTACTTGGCTACACCTTC. Protein sequence: CSVDVGTLLGYTF.

This chain connects TRBV2 to TRBJ2-2, with 11 bases that match TRBD1. V shed 8 bases and J 3 bases; nucleotides not matched to a gene: 14. CDR1 is SNHLY, CDR2 FYNNEI, per germline. The CDR3 sequence is 18 residues long. CDR3 residues: CASGPRFPGQGDTGELFF. The CDR3 nucleotides are TGTGCCAGCGGACCCCGATTTCCGGGACAGGGGGACACCGGGGAGCTGTTTTTT.

The V and J genes are TRBV4-3 and TRBJ2-1; TRBD2 matches 7 bases. The CDR3 totals 17 residues. Germline loops: CDR1 LGHNA, CDR2 YSLEER. The V segment lost 5 bases and the J segment 0 bases; nucleotides outside the gene matches: 10. The CDR3 DNA is TGCGCCAGCAGCTTATTTTATGGCGGGAGCTCCTACAATGAGCAGTTCTTC. This translates into CASSLFYGGSSYNEQFF.

The chain has TRBV10-2 and TRBJ2-5; perhaps TRBD1 as D (5 bases). The CDR3 length is 14 residues. Between the trimmed V and J ends, which lost 8 bases and 0 bases, there was a span of 13 bases. Germline loops: CDR1 WSHSY, CDR2 SAAADI. The CDR3 reads CASQGVPYQETQYF. The DNA of the CDR3 is TGCGCCAGCCAGGGTGTCCCCTACCAAGAGACCCAGTACTTC.

The count of this clone is one. The chain combines TRBV28 with TRBJ1-1; the D gene is possibly TRBD1 (6 bases). The CDR3 consists of 14 residues. The V end was cut by 8 bases, the J end by 1 base, with 14 bases between. The germline CDR1 and CDR2 sequences are MDHEN and SYDVKM. The CDR3 coding sequence is TGTGCCAGCTCCCCCAGGACAGAGAACACTGAAGCTTTCTTT. This codes for CASSPRTENTEAFF. Complete variable domain (other parts from reference TRBV28 and TRBJ1-1): DVKVTQSSRYLVKRTGEKVFLECVQDMDHENMFWYRQDPGLGLRLIYFSYDVKMKEKGDIPEGYSVSREKKERFSLILESASTNQTSMYLCASSPRTENTEAFFGQGTRLTVV.

This clone was observed once. The chain combines TRBV13 with TRBJ2-1; D gene uncertain. The V end lost 5 bases, the J end lost 2 bases, and 16 bases lay between the germline ends. The CDR3 runs to 16 residues. Germline V CDR1 and CDR2: PRHDT, FYEKMQ (reference sequence). CDR3 residues: CASSASSGWAYNEQFF. CDR3 sequence (DNA): TGTGCCAGCAGCGCCAGTTCCGGGTGGGCCTACAATGAGCAGTTCTTC.

This chain joins TRBV7-9 and TRBJ1-1, with 10 positions matching TRBD1. J was trimmed by 1 base and V by 0 bases; bases with no gene match: 8. The CDR3 runs 18 residues. Germline-derived CDR1 and CDR2 are SEHNR and FQNEAQ (reference sequence). The CDR3 region has the DNA TGTGCCAGCAGCTTAGCGAAAGGGACAGGGGACCCGAACACTGAAGCTTTCTTT. Amino acids: CASSLAKGTGDPNTEAFF.

This clone was recorded only once. The chain is built from TRBV10-2 and TRBJ2-7; D tentatively reads TRBD1 or TRBD2 (6 bases each). The germline CDR1 and CDR2 sequences are WSHSY and SAAADI. The CDR3 length is 17 residues. V was clipped by 0 bases and J by 3 bases, with 18 bases between them. CDR3 DNA: TGCGCCAGCAGTGAGTCGGCCGGATGGGGGGCAGGCTACGAGCAGTACTTC. It yields the protein CASSESAGWGAGYEQYF.

This sequence joins TRBV13 and TRBJ1-3; 7 positions match TRBD1. This CDR3 is 15 amino acids long. The germline V gene encodes CDR1 PRHDT and CDR2 FYEKMQ (reference sequence). V was clipped by 5 bases and J by 0 bases; unmatched bases: 4. As DNA, the CDR3 is TGTGCCAGCAGCGAGGACAGGTACTCTGGAAACACCATATATTTT. Protein sequence: CASSEDRYSGNTIYF.

This clone was seen only a few times. The gene calls are TRBV28 and TRBJ1-5, with D possibly TRBD1 on 5 matching bases. Germline assignment: CDR1 MDHEN and CDR2 SYDVKM. Trimming stripped 10 bases from V and 7 bases from J, with 11 bases between. This CDR3 has 11 amino acids. CDR3 nucleotides: TGTGCCACCGGCAGGGCCCAGCCCCAGCATTTT. Protein sequence: CATGRAQPQHF. The whole variable domain, remainder taken from reference TRBV28 and TRBJ1-5, is DVKVTQSSRYLVKRTGEKVFLECVQDMDHENMFWYRQDPGLGLRLIYFSYDVKMKEKGDIPEGYSVSREKKERFSLILESASTNQTSMYLCATGRAQPQHFGDGTRLSIL.

The V and J genes are TRBV10-3 and TRBJ2-2, with 9 bases aligning to TRBD1. Germline V gives CDR1 ENHRY, CDR2 SYGVKD. The CDR3 contains 14 residues. Unmatched junction bases numbered 2, after V lost 4 bases and J lost 5 bases. This CDR3 is CAISVGTGTGELFF. Here the CDR3 DNA reads TGTGCCATCAGTGTGGGGACAGGGACCGGGGAGCTGTTTTTT.

The genes are TRBV18 and TRBJ2-1; the match to TRBD2 covers 7 bases. Germline CDR1 KGHSH, CDR2 LQKENI. This CDR3 is 17 amino acids long. The trim removed 3 bases at V and 7 bases at J, leaving 15 bases unmatched. CDR3 sequence (DNA): TGTGCCAGCTCACCCTCCCGGGGCAGGAATAGCGGGAATGAGCAGTTCTTC. Translated: CASSPSRGRNSGNEQFF.

The chain has TRBV5-4 and TRBJ2-5; 9 bases align to TRBD1. V dropped 6 bases and J dropped 1; count of bases not matched to a gene: 10. This CDR3 contains 16 residues. Germline V gene lookup returns CDR1 SGHNT and CDR2 YYREEE (reference sequence). The CDR3 is CASIRDSTGGQETQYF. CDR3 bases: TGTGCCAGCATCCGAGATTCGACAGGGGGCCAAGAGACCCAGTACTTC.

The chain employs TRBV25-1 and TRBJ1-4; tentatively, D is TRBD1 (5 bases). Germline-derived CDR1 and CDR2 are MGHDK and SYGVNS. The CDR3 loop spans 18 amino acids. With 4 bases removed from V and 0 bases from J, the gap between germline ends came to 18 bases. The CDR3 sequence is CASSGSWTQGATNEKLFF. The CDR3 DNA reads TGTGCCAGCAGTGGTTCGTGGACCCAGGGAGCAACTAATGAAAAACTGTTTTTT.

V is TRBV7-9 and J is TRBJ2-7; D unresolved. This CDR3 contains 16 residues. V was clipped by 5 bases and J by 3 bases, with 20 bases between them. In germline, CDR1 is SEHNR, CDR2 FQNEAQ (reference sequence). The CDR3 is CASSPPALGYYYEQYF. The CDR3 coding sequence is TGTGCCAGCAGCCCCCCAGCCCTTGGCTACTACTACGAGCAGTACTTC.

The V and J genes are TRBV27 and TRBJ1-5; D not resolved. CDR3 length: 12 residues. V was shortened by 6 bases and J by 4 bases, with 7 bases between the two germline ends. Germline CDR1 and CDR2: MNHEY and SMNVEV (reference sequence). CDR3 nucleotide sequence: TGTGCCAGCAGCACCCCAAATCAGCCCCAGCATTTT. Translated: CASSTPNQPQHF.

The V gene is TRBV5-1, the J gene TRBJ2-2; TRBD1 agrees at 8 bases. Germline loops: CDR1 SGHRS, CDR2 YFSETQ. This CDR3 has 14 amino acids. Trimming cost V 1 base and J 6 bases; bases outside gene matches: 2. The CDR3 loop reads CASSLTGGSGELFF. The CDR3 DNA reads as TGCGCCAGCAGCTTGACAGGGGGATCCGGGGAGCTGTTTTTT.

On this clone: Additional DNA sequences in this sample encode the identical CDR3. This chain joins TRBV4-3 and TRBJ2-1; 7 bases align to TRBD2. The CDR3 covers 15 residues. The germline CDR1 and CDR2 sequences are LGHNA and YSLEER. With 4 bases clipped from V and 0 bases from J, the junction kept 3 bases outside the gene matches. The CDR3 DNA follows: TGCGCCAGCAGCCCCGGGGGGAGCTCCTACAATGAGCAGTTCTTC. Its translation is CASSPGGSSYNEQFF.

This chain links TRBV7-9 with TRBJ2-7; D is unresolved. Germline assignment: CDR1 SEHNR and CDR2 FQNEAQ (reference sequence). The CDR3 extends over 13 amino acids. V shed 4 bases and J shed 7 bases, with 14 bases lying between them. In DNA, the CDR3 is TGTGCCAGCAGCTCCGGTTCTCAGGTGGAGCAGTACTTC. This gives the protein CASSSGSQVEQYF.

CDR3 DNA sequence: TGTGCCAGCAGTCCGACTAGCGGGGTCGCGAACACCGGGGAGCTGTTTTTT. Translated: CASSPTSGVANTGELFF. This sequence joins TRBV27 and TRBJ2-2; TRBD2 matches at 11 bases. CDR1 and CDR2 (germline): MNHEY, SMNVEV (reference sequence). This CDR3 comprises 17 residues. The V segment lost 5 bases and the J segment 0 bases; nucleotides outside the gene matches: 5.

The chain is built from TRBV28 and TRBJ2-7; D might be TRBD1 or TRBD2, each matching 7 bases. CDR1 MDHEN and CDR2 SYDVKM come from the germline V gene. This CDR3 region has 15 residues. Deletions cut 5 bases from V and 6 bases from J, with 20 bases between. The DNA for the CDR3 is TGTGCCAGCAGTAATCGACAGGGAGGGCCTCGCGAGCAGTACTTC. Translated: CASSNRQGGPREQYF.

The chain employs TRBV6-6 and TRBJ2-4, with a possible D match to TRBD2 (6 bases). V lost 9 bases and J 2 bases, leaving 17 bases between the germline ends. CDR1 MNHNY and CDR2 SVGAGI come from the germline V gene (reference sequence). The CDR3 contains 15 residues. CDR3 protein: CASSGALESKNIQYF. The CDR3 DNA reads TGTGCCAGTTCGGGAGCTCTCGAATCCAAAAACATTCAGTACTTC.

The CDR3 sequence: CASMATGGLRTSGSANSNEQYF. CDR3 coding DNA: TGTGCCAGCATGGCGACAGGGGGCCTAAGGACTAGCGGGAGTGCCAACTCAAACGAGCAGTACTTC. This chain connects TRBV21-1 to TRBJ2-7; the table's D gene call, TRBD2, was not cross checked with the DNA. TRBV21-1 is described as a pseudogene. The CDR3 has 22 amino acids.

This clone was observed a single time. This chain uses TRBV4-1 with TRBJ1-1; D not certain. The germline V and J ends were trimmed by 0 bases and 5 bases, with 7 bases remaining between them. Germline assignment: CDR1 MGHRA and CDR2 YSYEKL. The CDR3 spans 13 residues. The CDR3 reads CASSQDAVTEAFF. The CDR3, as DNA: TGCGCCAGCAGCCAAGATGCCGTTACTGAAGCTTTCTTT.

The chain joins TRBV5-6 to TRBJ2-1; D gene uncertain. Looked up from germline, CDR1 is SGHDT and CDR2 is YYEEEE. This CDR3 region has 12 residues. V shed 1 base and J shed 8 bases, with 7 bases lying between them. CDR3 nucleotide sequence: TGTGCCAGCAGCTTGAGTCCGGATGAGCAGTTCTTC. Translation: CASSLSPDEQFF. Full variable domain (rest looked up from reference TRBV5-6 and TRBJ2-1): DAGVTQSPTHLIKTRGQQVTLRCSPKSGHDTVSWYQQALGQGPQFIFQYYEEEERQRGNFPDRFSGHQFPNYSSELNVNALLLGDSALYLCASSLSPDEQFFGPGTRLTVL.

The genes are TRBV12-5 and TRBJ2-1; 7 bases map to TRBD1. The germline V gene encodes CDR1 LGHNT and CDR2 FRNRAP. The junction had 5 bases not matched to a gene; V was cut back by 3 bases and J by 6 bases. CDR3 length: 14 residues. CDR3 DNA: TGTGCTAGTGGTTTTACAGGGGACCTCAATGAGCAGTTCTTC. Its translation is CASGFTGDLNEQFF.